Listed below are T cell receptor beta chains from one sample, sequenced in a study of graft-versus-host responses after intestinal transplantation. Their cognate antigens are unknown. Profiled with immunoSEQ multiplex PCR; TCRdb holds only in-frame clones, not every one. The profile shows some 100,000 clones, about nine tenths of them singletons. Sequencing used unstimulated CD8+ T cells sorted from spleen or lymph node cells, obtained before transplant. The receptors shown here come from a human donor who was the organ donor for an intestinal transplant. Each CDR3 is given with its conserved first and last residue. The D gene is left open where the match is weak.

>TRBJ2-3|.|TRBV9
TGTGCCAGCAGCGTGAACGGGAGTCCCGCAGATACGCAGTATTTT
CASSVNGSPADTQYF
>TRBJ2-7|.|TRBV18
TGTGCCAGCTCACCACCGGCAGGAGGCGAGCAGTACTTC
CASSPPAGGEQYF
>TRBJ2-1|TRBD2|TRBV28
TGTGCCAGCATCCCCGAGGGACTAGCGGGAGTGGATGAGCAGTTCTTC
CASIPEGLAGVDEQFF
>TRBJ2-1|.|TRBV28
TGTGCCAGCAGTCGGGTTAGGGTTGGGAGTGAGCAGTTCTTC
CASSRVRVGSEQFF
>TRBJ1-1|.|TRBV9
TGTGCCAGCAGCCCTCCCGCAAGGGGTGCCACTGAAGCTTTCTTT
CASSPPARGATEAFF
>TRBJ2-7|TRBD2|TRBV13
TGTGCCAGCAGCTTTCTAGCGGGGCCCTACGAGCAGTACTTC
CASSFLAGPYEQYF
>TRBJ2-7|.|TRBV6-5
TGTGCCAGCAGCTTTGAGCCGGGACACTTGTACGAGCAGTACTTC
CASSFEPGHLYEQYF
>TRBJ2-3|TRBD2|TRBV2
TGTGCCAGCAGTCCAACTCTGACTAGCGGGATTGGGGCAGATACGCAGTATTTT
CASSPTLTSGIGADTQYF
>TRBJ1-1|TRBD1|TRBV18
TGTGCCAGCTCACCACTGGCCCGGACAGGGAACACTGAAGCTTTCTTT
CASSPLARTGNTEAFF
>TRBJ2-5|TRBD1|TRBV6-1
TGTGCCAGCAGTGAGGTTACAGGGGGAGGAGAGACCCAGTACTTC
CASSEVTGGGETQYF
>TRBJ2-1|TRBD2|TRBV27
TGTGCCAGCAGTTTAGGTACTAGCGGGAGACACGATGAGCAGTTCTTC
CASSLGTSGRHDEQFF